This T cell receptor (beta chain) originates from a study of T cell repertoires in cytomegalovirus infection. Study results and limitations: Carriers of CMV and the relevant HLA type were discriminated by public TCR beta frequency. Clonotypes of TCR beta that were HLA-C-restricted and CMV-specific dominated the ex vivo response.

In its sample, this clonotype was seen a few times. Its cognate antigen is unknown. Via MiXCR, TCRdb re-called the reads, giving one row per CDR3 protein. Of 310,000 or so distinct CDR3 sequences listed, 20% to 30% are singletons. This CDR3 is built from 14 residues. Looked up from germline, CDR1 is SGHNT and CDR2 is YYREEE (reference sequence). Deletions cut 5 bases from V and 7 bases from J, with 19 bases between. V usage is TRBV5-4 and J usage is TRBJ2-7; D possibly corresponds to TRBD2 (6 bases). Source material: PBMCs. This clonotype originated in a human donor in good health (CMV status not recorded). Some clones in this sample may be carry-over from other donors' samples. The CDR3 region has the DNA TGTGCCAGCAGTCGGGACTCCTCGACTTTGGAGCAGTACTTC. Translation: CASSRDSSTLEQYF.